Each of the 9 T cell receptor beta chains below was sequenced from the same sample in a study of shared clonotypes between healthy human individuals (TCRdb year 2020). The library relied on the immunoSEQ multiplex PCR assay. In its TCRdb copy, this immuneACCESS table keeps in-frame sequences only and misses some clones. Where compared with another copy, unresolved V genes explain less than half of these, and the others have no known cause. The sample contains roughly 2.4 million clones, approximately 94% of them found a single time. The top ten constitute over 0.1% of the sample. Sequenced material: naive CD4+ T cells sorted from blood. Reading the label with the study, this specimen's cell subset or site is: CD45RA+ positively selected. The source of these receptors is a man between 18 and 29 years old in good health.

This chain links TRBV19 with TRBJ2-5; D possibly uses TRBD1 or TRBD2 (5 bases each). V was shortened by 5 bases and J by 0 bases, with 13 bases between the two germline ends. CDR3 length equals 15 residues. Germline assignment: CDR1 LNHDA and CDR2 SQIVND (reference sequence). CDR3 in amino acids: CASSVAGTYQETQYF. CDR3 in DNA: TGTGCCAGTAGTGTTGCAGGGACGTACCAAGAGACCCAGTACTTC. Filled out from reference TRBV19 and TRBJ2-5, the complete variable domain reads DGGITQSPKYLFRKEGQNVTLSCEQNLNHDAMYWYRQDPGQGLRLIYYSQIVNDFQKGDIAEGYSVSREKKESFPLTVTSAQKNPTAFYLCASSVAGTYQETQYFGPGTRLLVL.

This chain joins TRBV29-1 and TRBJ1-1; 7 bases align to TRBD1. Trimming at V came to 4 bases and at J to 1 base, leaving 3 bases not matched to a gene. Germline V gene sequence: CDR1 SQVTM, CDR2 ANQGSEA. There are 13 residues in the CDR3. CDR3 bases: TGCAGCGTTGGGGGACAGTGGAACACTGAAGCTTTCTTT. This gives the protein CSVGGQWNTEAFF.

The chain couples TRBV19 to TRBJ1-3; D gene ambiguous. V was shortened by 7 bases and J by 0 bases, with 13 bases between the two germline ends. Germline CDR1 LNHDA, CDR2 SQIVND (reference sequence). The CDR3 has 15 amino acids. CDR3: CASKNTPLSGNTIYF. CDR3 bases: TGTGCCAGTAAAAACACCCCGCTCTCTGGAAACACCATATATTTT. Full variable domain (remainder filled in from reference TRBV19 and TRBJ1-3): DGGITQSPKYLFRKEGQNVTLSCEQNLNHDAMYWYRQDPGQGLRLIYYSQIVNDFQKGDIAEGYSVSREKKESFPLTVTSAQKNPTAFYLCASKNTPLSGNTIYFGEGSWLTVV.

V gene TRBV6-6 combines with J gene TRBJ1-2, with D hard to call. The CDR3 is 13 residues long. V was pared by 6 bases and J by 8 bases, with 16 bases between. Germline CDR1 and CDR2: MNHNY and SVGAGI (reference sequence). The CDR3 DNA is TGTGCCAGCAGCGACGGAGGATTAGGAGGCTACACCTTC. Protein product: CASSDGGLGGYTF.

The rearrangement uses TRBV10-2 and TRBJ2-5, with D possibly TRBD1 on 7 matching bases. V was pared by 4 bases and J by 5 bases, with 14 bases between. This CDR3 region has 14 residues. Per germline, CDR1 WSHSY and CDR2 SAAADI. The CDR3 bases are TGCGCCAGCAGTGTGCTGACAGGGAGGGAGACCCAGTACTTC. This codes for CASSVLTGRETQYF.

In the case of this clone: Other DNA variants within this sample encode the same CDR3. This rearrangement joins TRBV7-9 to TRBJ2-3; no firm D call. Germline V gene data show CDR1 as SEHNR and CDR2 as FQNEAQ (reference sequence). The V and J ends lost 1 base and 1 base respectively, with 6 bases between them. The CDR3 length is 14 residues. This chain's CDR3 is CASSLEGGTDTQYF. As DNA, the CDR3 is TGTGCCAGCAGCTTAGAAGGAGGCACAGATACGCAGTATTTT.

The CDR3 is CAIRAGGTPYNEQFF. As DNA, the CDR3 is TGTGCCATCAGGGCGGGAGGGACACCCTACAATGAGCAGTTCTTC. The J gene is TRBJ2-1, the V gene TRBV10-3; TRBD2 aligns across 9 bases. The J segment lost 2 bases and the V segment lost 6 bases, leaving 5 bases of the junction unmatched. The CDR3 spans 15 residues. Germline CDR1 ENHRY, CDR2 SYGVKD.

The count of this clone is one. The chain uses TRBV2 and TRBJ2-3, with TRBD1 matching 9 bases. Losses at the gene ends were 6 bases for V and 0 bases for J; bases not matched to a gene: 10. The CDR3 covers 17 residues. Per the germline V gene, CDR1 is SNHLY and CDR2 is FYNNEI. DNA of the CDR3: TGTGCCAGCAGATTAGGGACAGGGTCCTCTAGCACAGATACGCAGTATTTT. Protein sequence: CASRLGTGSSSTDTQYF.

This chain connects TRBV10-3 to TRBJ1-3; TRBD1 matches at 11 bases. The CDR3 is 16 amino acids. V dropped 3 bases and J dropped 4; count of bases not matched to a gene: 5. Per the germline V gene, CDR1 is ENHRY and CDR2 is SYGVKD. This CDR3 reads CAISDRDRGSGNTIYF. In nucleotides, the CDR3 is TGTGCCATCAGTGATCGGGACAGGGGGAGCGGAAACACCATATATTTT.